This T cell receptor beta chain comes out of a study of cytomegalovirus exposure and HLA in healthy donors. The study's findings and limits: Cytomegalovirus status was reportedly diagnosed by the classifier with high sensitivity and specificity. In vitro work confirmed that a few CMV-associated chains recognize CMV antigens. Most TCR sequences proved rare, with some public TCRs found in many donors. Later analysis showed most CMV-associated TCR beta chains appearing HLA-restricted.

As regards this clone: Its matching antigen is unknown.

Vbeta (60) and Jbeta (13) primers were used in the PCR. Profiled with immunoSEQ multiplex PCR; TCRdb holds only in-frame clones, not every one. The sample consists of 100,000 to 150,000 clones, roughly 63% of them appearing once. The germline V gene encodes CDR1 MNHEY and CDR2 SVGAGI. Trimming took 6 bases from V and 1 from J; bases not matched to a gene: 6. The CDR3 extends over 15 amino acids. This clonotype originated in a man aged 25-45 years in good health and CMV-seropositive. The chain uses TRBV6-5 and TRBJ1-1; 9 bases align to TRBD1. The source material was PBMCs. CDR3 sequence (DNA): TGTGCCAGCAGAAGGACAGGGGCTACGAACACTGAAGCTTTCTTT. It translates to CASRRTGATNTEAFF.